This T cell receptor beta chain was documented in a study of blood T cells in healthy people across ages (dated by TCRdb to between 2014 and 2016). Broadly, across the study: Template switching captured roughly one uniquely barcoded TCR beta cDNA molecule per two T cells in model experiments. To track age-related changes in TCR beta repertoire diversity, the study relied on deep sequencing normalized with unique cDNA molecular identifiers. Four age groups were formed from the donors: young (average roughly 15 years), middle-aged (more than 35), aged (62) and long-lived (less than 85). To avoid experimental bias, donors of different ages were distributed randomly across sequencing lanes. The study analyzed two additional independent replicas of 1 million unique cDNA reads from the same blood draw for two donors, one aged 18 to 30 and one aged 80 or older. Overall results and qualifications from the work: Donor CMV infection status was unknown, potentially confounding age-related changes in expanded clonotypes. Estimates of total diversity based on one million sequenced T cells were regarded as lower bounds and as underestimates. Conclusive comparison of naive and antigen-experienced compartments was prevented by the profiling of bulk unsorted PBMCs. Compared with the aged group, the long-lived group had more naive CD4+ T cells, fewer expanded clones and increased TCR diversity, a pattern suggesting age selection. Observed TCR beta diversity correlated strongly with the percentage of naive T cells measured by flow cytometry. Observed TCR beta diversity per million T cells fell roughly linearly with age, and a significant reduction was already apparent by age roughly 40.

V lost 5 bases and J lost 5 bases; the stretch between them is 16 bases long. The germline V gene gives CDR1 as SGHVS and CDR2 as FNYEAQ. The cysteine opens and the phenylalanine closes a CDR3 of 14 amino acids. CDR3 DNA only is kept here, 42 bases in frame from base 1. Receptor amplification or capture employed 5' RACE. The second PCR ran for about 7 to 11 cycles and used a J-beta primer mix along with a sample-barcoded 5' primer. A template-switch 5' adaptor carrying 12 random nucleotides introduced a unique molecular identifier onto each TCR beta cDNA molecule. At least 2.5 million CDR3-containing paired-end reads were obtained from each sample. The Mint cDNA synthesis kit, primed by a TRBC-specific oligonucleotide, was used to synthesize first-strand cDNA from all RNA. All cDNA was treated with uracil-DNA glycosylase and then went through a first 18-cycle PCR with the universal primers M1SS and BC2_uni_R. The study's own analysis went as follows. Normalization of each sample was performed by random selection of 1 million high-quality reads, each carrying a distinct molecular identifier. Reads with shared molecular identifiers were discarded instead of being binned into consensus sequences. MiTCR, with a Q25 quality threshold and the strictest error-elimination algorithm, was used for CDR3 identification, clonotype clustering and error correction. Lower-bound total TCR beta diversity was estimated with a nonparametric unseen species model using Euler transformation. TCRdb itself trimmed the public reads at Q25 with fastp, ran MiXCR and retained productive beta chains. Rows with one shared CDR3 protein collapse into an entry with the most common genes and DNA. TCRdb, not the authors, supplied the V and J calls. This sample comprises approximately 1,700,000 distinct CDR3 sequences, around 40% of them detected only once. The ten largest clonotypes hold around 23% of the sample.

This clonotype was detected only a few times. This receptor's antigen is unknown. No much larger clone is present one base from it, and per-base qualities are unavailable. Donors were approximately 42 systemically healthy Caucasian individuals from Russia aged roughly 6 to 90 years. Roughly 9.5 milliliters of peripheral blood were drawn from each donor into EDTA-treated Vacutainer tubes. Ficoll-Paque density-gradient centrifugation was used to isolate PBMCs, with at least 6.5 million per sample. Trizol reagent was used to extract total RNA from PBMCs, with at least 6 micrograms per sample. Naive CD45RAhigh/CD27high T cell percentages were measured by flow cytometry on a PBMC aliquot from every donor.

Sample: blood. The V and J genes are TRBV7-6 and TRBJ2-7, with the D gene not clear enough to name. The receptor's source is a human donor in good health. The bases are TGTGCCAGCAGCCCAAATCCCGACGGAAACGAGCAGTACTTC. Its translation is CASSPNPDGNEQYF.